This is a list of T cell receptor beta chains from one sample in a study of T cell repertoires in cytomegalovirus infection. TCRdb called the reads again in MiXCR, with one record for every CDR3 protein. The profile shows approximately 910,000 distinct CDR3 sequences, approximately 30% of them singletons. No antigen has been identified for these receptors. Sample: cultured CD8+ T cells from PBMCs, taken from culture after CMV antigen stimulation. These TCRs come from a human donor in good health (CMV status not recorded). Some clones in this sample may be carry-over from other donors' samples. Both conserved end residues are part of each CDR3. A D gene is named only where the DNA matches it firmly. Clone size appears in some rows only: once, few, many, or a class for an expanded clone.

J gene	V gene	clone size	D gene	CDR3 protein	CDR3 DNA
TRBJ2-5	TRBV6-6	.	TRBD2	CASSYSARTSGGSETQYF	TGTGCCAGCAGTTACTCCGCCCGGACTAGCGGGGGTTCGGAGACCCAGTACTTC
TRBJ1-5	TRBV6-2/TRBV6-3	.	TRBD1	CASSSRDRRNNQPQHF	TGTGCCAGCAGTTCCCGGGACAGAAGAAACAATCAGCCCCAGCATTTT
TRBJ2-3	TRBV10-3	.	TRBD1	CAILVSRQGRTDTQYF	TGTGCCATCTTAGTTTCGCGACAGGGGAGAACAGATACGCAGTATTTT
TRBJ2-5	TRBV29-1	once	.	CSVPQAWSGGPQYF	TGCAGCGTACCCCAGGCCTGGTCTGGGGGTCCCCAGTACTTC
TRBJ1-2	TRBV7-9	few	.	CASSGRDLYNYGYTF	TGTGCCAGCAGTGGAAGGGACCTTTACAACTATGGCTACACCTTC
TRBJ2-3	TRBV7-6	.	.	CASSSGIASTDTQYF	TGTGCCAGCAGCTCTGGGATAGCGAGCACAGATACGCAGTATTTT
TRBJ1-1	TRBV20-1	.	TRBD1	CSALRGPTEAFF	TGCAGTGCACTAAGGGGGCCCACTGAAGCTTTCTTT
TRBJ1-5	TRBV4-2	.	.	CASSQEWGQVNQPQHF	TGTGCCAGCAGCCAAGAGTGGGGGCAGGTCAATCAGCCCCAGCATTTT
TRBJ2-5	TRBV7-9	few	TRBD2	CASSSRGDQETQYF	TGTGCCAGCAGCTCACGGGGGGACCAAGAGACCCAGTACTTC
TRBJ2-1	TRBV10-3	.	TRBD1	CAITVGQGFTNEQFF	TGTGCCATCACCGTTGGACAGGGGTTTACCAATGAGCAGTTCTTC
TRBJ1-1	TRBV18	.	.	CASSPPEAPNTEAFF	TGTGCCAGCTCACCACCGGAGGCCCCCAACACTGAAGCTTTCTTT
TRBJ2-6	TRBV5-6	.	TRBD1	CASSLDLTRRTGTGGGGANVLTF	TGTGCCAGCAGCTTGGACTTAACGCGCCGAACCGGGACAGGGGGCGGCGGGGCCAACGTCCTGACTTTC
TRBJ2-1	TRBV4-3	.	TRBD2	CASSQVVGREKNEQFF	TGCGCCAGCAGCCAAGTGGTGGGGAGGGAAAAAAATGAGCAGTTCTTC
TRBJ2-1	TRBV7-6	.	.	CATGRGDYNEQFF	TGTGCCACCGGTCGCGGGGACTACAATGAGCAGTTCTTC
TRBJ1-5	TRBV6-1	few	.	CASKEINQPQHF	TGTGCCAGCAAGGAAATCAATCAGCCCCAGCATTTT
TRBJ2-7	TRBV5-6	.	.	CASSLALPERVLYEQYF	TGTGCCAGCAGCTTGGCCCTCCCCGAGAGGGTCCTCTACGAGCAGTACTTC
TRBJ1-1	TRBV11-1	many	.	CASSPWSRDLNTEAFF	TGTGCCAGCAGCCCATGGTCCAGAGACTTGAACACTGAAGCTTTCTTT
TRBJ2-3	TRBV15	many	.	CATSTLVGTSTDTQYF	TGTGCCACCAGTACGCTAGTGGGAACTAGCACAGATACGCAGTATTTT
TRBJ2-7	TRBV19	.	.	CASSIEGPGSYEQYF	TGTGCCAGTAGTATAGAAGGTCCGGGGTCCTACGAGCAGTACTTC
TRBJ2-3	TRBV12-3/TRBV12-4	.	TRBD2	CASSLGRGGFTDTQYF	TGTGCCAGCAGTTTAGGCCGCGGGGGGTTCACAGATACGCAGTATTTT
TRBJ1-2	TRBV6-5	.	.	CASSFSMDGYTF	TGTGCCAGCAGTTTTTCGATGGATGGCTACACCTTC
TRBJ1-5	TRBV15	.	.	CATSRVPGSNQPQHF	TGTGCCACCTCCAGGGTTCCTGGAAGCAATCAGCCCCAGCATTTT
TRBJ1-2	TRBV12-3/TRBV12-4	.	TRBD1	CASSRPDRGLYGYTF	TGTGCCAGCAGTCGACCGGACAGGGGGCTCTATGGCTACACCTTC
TRBJ2-7	TRBV27	few	.	CASSPLTPGLLSSYEQYF	TGTGCCAGCAGTCCTCTTACCCCGGGTCTTCTTAGCTCCTACGAGCAGTACTTC
TRBJ1-2	TRBV4-1	many	.	CASSQEDRPNYGYTF	TGCGCCAGCAGCCAAGAGGACAGACCTAACTATGGCTACACCTTC
TRBJ1-3	TRBV12-3/TRBV12-4	once	.	CANHRVTGNTIYF	TGTGCCAATCACCGGGTGACAGGAAACACCATATATTTT
TRBJ2-5	TRBV27	many	.	CASSSIQETQYF	TGTGCCAGCAGTTCGATTCAAGAGACCCAGTACTTC
TRBJ2-2	TRBV7-8	few	TRBD1	CASSLAVGNRGLTGELFF	TGTGCCAGCAGCTTAGCGGTTGGGAACAGGGGGCTCACCGGGGAGCTGTTTTTT
TRBJ1-2	TRBV7-8	few	.	CASSLGEGSYGYTF	TGTGCCAGCAGCTTAGGGGAGGGGAGCTATGGCTACACCTTC
TRBJ1-4	TRBV2	.	.	CAITDSLNEKLFF	TGTGCCATCACTGACAGCTTAAATGAAAAACTGTTTTTT
TRBJ2-5	TRBV6-2/TRBV6-3	.	.	CASSYFGSETQYF	TGTGCCAGCAGTTACTTTGGGTCGGAGACCCAGTACTTC
TRBJ2-5	TRBV12-3/TRBV12-4	.	.	CASNSAPQETQYF	TGTGCCAGCAATTCGGCCCCCCAAGAGACCCAGTACTTC
TRBJ2-5	TRBV7-4	.	.	CASSLGSAGDQETQYF	TGTGCCAGCAGCTTAGGGTCGGCAGGGGACCAAGAGACCCAGTACTTC
TRBJ1-1	TRBV7-6	.	.	CASSEWGRRNTEAFF	TGTGCCAGCAGCGAGTGGGGACGGCGAAACACTGAAGCTTTCTTT
TRBJ2-1	TRBV6-5	.	.	CASSYNHNEQFF	TGTGCCAGCAGTTACAACCACAATGAGCAGTTCTTC
TRBJ1-5	TRBV6-2/TRBV6-3	.	.	CASSYEFNQPQHF	TGTGCCAGCAGTTACGAATTCAATCAGCCCCAGCATTTT
TRBJ2-5	TRBV7-6	.	.	CASSSRGAEETQYF	TGTGCCAGCAGCTCCAGAGGGGCGGAAGAGACCCAGTACTTC
TRBJ1-1	TRBV4-1	.	TRBD1	CASSPEDRPLYTEAFF	TGTGCCAGCAGCCCGGAGGACAGGCCTTTGTACACTGAAGCTTTCTTT
TRBJ2-3	TRBV7-3	.	.	CASSPGEGNKYF	TGTGCCAGCAGCCCCGGAGAGGGCAATAAGTATTTT
TRBJ1-3	TRBV19	.	.	CASRSRRNTIYF	TGTGCCAGTCGTTCACGGAGAAACACCATATATTTT
TRBJ2-1	TRBV6-5	few	TRBD2	CASSLWAGGLDEQFF	TGTGCCAGCAGCCTTTGGGCGGGGGGGCTGGATGAGCAGTTCTTC
TRBJ2-1	TRBV29-1	few	.	CSVTGGSYNEQFF	TGCAGCGTTACTGGCGGTTCCTACAATGAGCAGTTCTTC